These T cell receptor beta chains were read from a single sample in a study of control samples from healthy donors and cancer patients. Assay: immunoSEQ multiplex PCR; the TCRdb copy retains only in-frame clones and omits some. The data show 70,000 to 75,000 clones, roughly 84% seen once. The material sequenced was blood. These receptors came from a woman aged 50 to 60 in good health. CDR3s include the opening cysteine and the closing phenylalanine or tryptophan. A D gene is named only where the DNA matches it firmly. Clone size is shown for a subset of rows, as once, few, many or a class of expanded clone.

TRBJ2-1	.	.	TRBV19	CASRALEGPVSEQFF	TGTGCCAGTAGGGCCTTGGAGGGCCCTGTTAGTGAGCAGTTCTTC
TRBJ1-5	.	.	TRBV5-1	CASSLDSNQPQHF	TGCGCCAGCAGCTTGGATAGCAATCAGCCCCAGCATTTT
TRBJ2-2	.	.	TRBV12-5	CASESPTTNCTGELFF	TGTGCTAGTGAGTCCCCAACTACTAATTGCACCGGGGAGCTGTTTTTT
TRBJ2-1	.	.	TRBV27	CASSLAPEYNEQFF	TGTGCCAGCAGTTTAGCACCGGAATACAATGAGCAGTTCTTC
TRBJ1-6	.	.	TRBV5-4	CASTPGTAYNSPLHF	TGTGCCAGCACCCCCGGGACCGCTTATAATTCACCCCTCCACTTT
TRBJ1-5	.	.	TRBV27	CASSPGGHYSNQPQHF	TGTGCCAGCAGCCCCGGAGGACACTATAGCAATCAGCCCCAGCATTTT
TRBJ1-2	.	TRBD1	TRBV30	CAWSERGRGYGYTF	TGTGCCTGGAGTGAAAGGGGGCGCGGATATGGCTACACCTTC
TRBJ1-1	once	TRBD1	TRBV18	CASSPREGARTEAFF	TGTGCCAGCTCACCACGTGAGGGGGCAAGGACTGAAGCTTTCTTT
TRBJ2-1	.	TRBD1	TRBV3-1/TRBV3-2	CASSRVQGHEQFF	TGTGCCAGCAGCCGAGTACAGGGGCATGAGCAGTTCTTC
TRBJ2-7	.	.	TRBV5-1	CASSDTYEQYF	TGCGCCAGCAGCGACACCTACGAGCAGTACTTC
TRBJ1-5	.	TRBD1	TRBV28	CASSPQQGNGNQPQHF	TGTGCCAGCAGTCCACAACAGGGGAATGGCAATCAGCCCCAGCATTTT
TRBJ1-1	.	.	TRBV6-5	CASSRGAEAFF	TGTGCCAGCAGTAGGGGGGCTGAAGCTTTCTTT
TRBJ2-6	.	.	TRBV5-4	CASSLRTGISGANVLTF	TGTGCCAGCAGCCTGCGGACGGGGATCTCTGGGGCCAACGTCCTGACTTTC
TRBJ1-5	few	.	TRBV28	CASSLQGRWQLNENSNQPQHF	TGTGCCAGCAGTTTGCAGGGTAGATGGCAGCTAAATGAAAATAGCAATCAGCCCCAGCATTTT
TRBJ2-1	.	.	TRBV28	CASSLWHEQFF	TGTGCCAGCAGTTTATGGCATGAGCAGTTCTTC
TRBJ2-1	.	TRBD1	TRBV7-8	CASSITGGAKGEQFF	TGTGCCAGCAGCATTACAGGGGGCGCGAAGGGTGAGCAGTTCTTC